The rows below give T cell receptor beta chains drawn from one sample of a study of naive and memory T cell subsets. TCRdb independently ran MiXCR on the UMI-ligation and nested PCR reads; one entry per CDR3 protein. The sample comprises around 35,000 distinct CDR3 sequences, approximately 11% of which are singletons, and 3.5% to 5% rests with the top ten. The starting material was skin, obtained from a tuberculin skin test site. These receptors originate from an adult in good health. The CDR3 runs from the conserved cysteine through the conserved F or W. D genes are given only for firm matches.

TRBV6-4	.	TRBJ2-2	CASSVGGEAGELFF
TRBV29-1	.	TRBJ2-7	CSAWPRGSYEQYF
TRBV19	.	TRBJ2-3	CASSVSTDTQYF
TRBV9	.	TRBJ1-1	CASSIVGGTEAFF
TRBV5-4	TRBD1	TRBJ2-3	CASSLRDRAPDTQYF
TRBV3-1	TRBD1	TRBJ2-3	CASSPAQGGQGWGTDTQYF
TRBV5-4	.	TRBJ2-1	CASSFAGTIYNEQFF
TRBV4-1	TRBD2	TRBJ2-1	CASSQDDGGGVYEQFF
TRBV30	TRBD2	TRBJ2-2	CAWSVGLAGINTGELFF
TRBV18	.	TRBJ2-1	CASSPVGSDRNEQFF
TRBV3-1	.	TRBJ2-1	CASSPRLVPHEQFF
TRBV6-5	.	TRBJ2-3	CASSRNGGGWGTDTQYF
TRBV5-1	.	TRBJ2-5	CASSLAEAQETQYF
TRBV6-1	TRBD2	TRBJ2-3	CASSVPGGRADTQYF
TRBV29-1	.	TRBJ1-1	CSVAGLFFAEAFF
TRBV5-1	.	TRBJ2-3	CASSITVGKDTQYF
TRBV10-3	TRBD1	TRBJ1-6	CAIRFTGGENSPLHF
TRBV2	TRBD1	TRBJ1-4	CASSVTQGNEKLFF
TRBV7-4	.	TRBJ1-6	CASSPLDPGNSPLHF
TRBV28	TRBD2	TRBJ2-7	CASGPLAGVSEQYF
TRBV2	.	TRBJ1-2	CASRDRYGYTF
TRBV7-3	TRBD1	TRBJ2-7	CASSQTGYFDEQYF
TRBV11-2	.	TRBJ2-1	CASSLELSNEQFF
TRBV5-1	.	TRBJ2-7	CASSLESGLWYF